This T cell receptor beta chain was recovered during a study of blood T cell repertoires in COVID-19. Study-level information: The United States, Italy and Spain were the sources of the acute and convalescent COVID-19 samples. The analysed material was cDNA or gDNA that came from T cells, B-cell-depleted T cells, or PBMCs.

In the source study's methods: Amplification of reference gene primers was used by the study to estimate nucleated cell counts. Using immunoSEQ multiplex PCR, the repertoire was profiled, and TCRdb retains in-frame clones only, with some absent. V, J and clone size are those of that table, while D and trimming were read from the DNA. The sample carries some 190,000 clones, roughly 85% recorded once. This clone was counted only a few times. CDR1 MNHEY and CDR2 SVGAGI come from the germline V gene. V was cut by 6 bases and J by 3 bases, with 6 bases left in between. The CDR3 runs 11 residues. Material: peripheral blood. The rearrangement links TRBV6-5 to TRBJ2-7; unclear D gene. This clonotype originated in a woman older than 75 with active or convalescent COVID-19. CDR3 region: CASRLDYEQYF. As DNA, the CDR3 is TGTGCCAGCAGGCTAGACTACGAGCAGTACTTC.